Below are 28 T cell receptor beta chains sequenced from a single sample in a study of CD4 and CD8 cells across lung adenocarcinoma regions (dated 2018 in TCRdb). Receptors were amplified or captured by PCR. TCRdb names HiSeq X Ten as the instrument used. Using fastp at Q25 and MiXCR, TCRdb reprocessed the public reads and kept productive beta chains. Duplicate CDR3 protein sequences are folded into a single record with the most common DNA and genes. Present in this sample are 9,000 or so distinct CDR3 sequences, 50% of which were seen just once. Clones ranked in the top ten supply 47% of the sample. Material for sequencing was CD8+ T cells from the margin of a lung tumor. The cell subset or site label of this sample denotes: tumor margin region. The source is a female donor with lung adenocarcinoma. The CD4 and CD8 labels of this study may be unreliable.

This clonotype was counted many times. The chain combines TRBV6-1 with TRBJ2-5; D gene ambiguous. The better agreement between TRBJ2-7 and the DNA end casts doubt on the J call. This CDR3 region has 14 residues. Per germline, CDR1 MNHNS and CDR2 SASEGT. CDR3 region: CASSAWATPYEQYV. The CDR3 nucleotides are TGTGCCAGCAGCGCGTGGGCCACCCCCTACGAGCAGTACGTC.

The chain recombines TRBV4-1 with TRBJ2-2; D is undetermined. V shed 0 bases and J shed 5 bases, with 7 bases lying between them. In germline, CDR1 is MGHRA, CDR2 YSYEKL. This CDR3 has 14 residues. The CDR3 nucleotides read TGCGCCAGCAGCCAAGATTGGGGAACCGGGGAGCTGTTTTTT. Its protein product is CASSQDWGTGELFF.

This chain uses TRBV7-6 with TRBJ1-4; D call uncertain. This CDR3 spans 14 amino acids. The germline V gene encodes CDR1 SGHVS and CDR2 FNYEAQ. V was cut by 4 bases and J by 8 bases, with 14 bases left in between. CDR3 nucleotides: TGTGCCAGCAGCTCGGGAGGGTCGGTGGAAAAACTGTTTTTT. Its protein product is CASSSGGSVEKLFF.

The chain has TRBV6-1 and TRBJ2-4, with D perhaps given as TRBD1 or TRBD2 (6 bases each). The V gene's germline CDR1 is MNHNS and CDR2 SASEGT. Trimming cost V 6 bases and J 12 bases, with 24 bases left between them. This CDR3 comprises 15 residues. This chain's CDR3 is CASSAGPGAKDTQYF. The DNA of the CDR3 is TGTGCCAGCAGCGCGGGGCCGGGGGCCAAAGATACTCAGTACTTC.

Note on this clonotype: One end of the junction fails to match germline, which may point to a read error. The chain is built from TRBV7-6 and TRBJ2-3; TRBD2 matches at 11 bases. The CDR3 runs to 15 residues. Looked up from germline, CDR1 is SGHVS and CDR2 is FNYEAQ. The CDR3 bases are TGTGCCAGCAGCTTGCGAACTAGCGGGGGCAATGAGCAGTACTTT. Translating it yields CASSLRTSGGNEQYF. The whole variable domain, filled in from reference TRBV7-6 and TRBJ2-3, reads GAGVSQSPRYKVTKRGQDVALRCDPISGHVSLYWYRQALGQGPEFLTYFNYEAQQDKSGLPNDRFSAERPEGSISTLTIQRTEQRDSAMYRCASSLRTSGGNEQYFGPGTRLTVL.

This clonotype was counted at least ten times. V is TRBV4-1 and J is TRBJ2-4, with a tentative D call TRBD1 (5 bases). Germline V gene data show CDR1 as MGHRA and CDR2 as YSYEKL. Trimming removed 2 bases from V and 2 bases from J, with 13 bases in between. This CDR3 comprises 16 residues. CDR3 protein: CASSQTTQGPKNIQYF. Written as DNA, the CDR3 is TGCGCCAGCAGCCAAACGACCCAGGGTCCCAAAAACATTCAGTACTTC.

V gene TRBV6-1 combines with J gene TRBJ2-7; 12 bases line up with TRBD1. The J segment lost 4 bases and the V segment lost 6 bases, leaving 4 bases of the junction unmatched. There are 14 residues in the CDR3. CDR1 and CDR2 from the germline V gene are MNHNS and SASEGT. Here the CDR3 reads CASSRDRGLYEQYF. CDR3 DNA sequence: TGTGCCAGCAGCCGGGACAGGGGGCTTTACGAGCAGTACTTC.

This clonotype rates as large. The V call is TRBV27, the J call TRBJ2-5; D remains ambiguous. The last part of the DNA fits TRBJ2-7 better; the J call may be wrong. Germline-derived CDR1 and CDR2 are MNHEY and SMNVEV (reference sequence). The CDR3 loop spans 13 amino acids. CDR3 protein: CASIPVRVDEQYV. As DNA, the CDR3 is TGTGCCAGCATCCCCGTCCGCGTGGACGAGCAGTACGTC.

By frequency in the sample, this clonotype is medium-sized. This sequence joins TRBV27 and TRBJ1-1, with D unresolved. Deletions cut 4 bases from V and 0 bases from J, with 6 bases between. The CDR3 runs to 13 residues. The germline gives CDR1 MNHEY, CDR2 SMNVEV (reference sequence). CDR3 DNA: TGTGCCAGCAGTTACGCCCTGAACACTGAAGCTTTCTTT. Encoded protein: CASSYALNTEAFF.

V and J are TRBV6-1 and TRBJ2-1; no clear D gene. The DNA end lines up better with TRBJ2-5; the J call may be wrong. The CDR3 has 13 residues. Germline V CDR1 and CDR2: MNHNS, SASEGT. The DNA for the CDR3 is TGTGCCAGCAGAGCCGGCGACCGAAAGATCCAGTACTTC. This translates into CASRAGDRKIQYF.

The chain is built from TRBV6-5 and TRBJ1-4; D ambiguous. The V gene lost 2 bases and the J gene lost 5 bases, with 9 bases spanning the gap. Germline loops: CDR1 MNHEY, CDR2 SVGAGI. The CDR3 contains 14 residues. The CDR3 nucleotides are TGTGCCAGCAGTTACGGTCCAGAAAATGAAAAACTGTTTTTT. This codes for CASSYGPENEKLFF.

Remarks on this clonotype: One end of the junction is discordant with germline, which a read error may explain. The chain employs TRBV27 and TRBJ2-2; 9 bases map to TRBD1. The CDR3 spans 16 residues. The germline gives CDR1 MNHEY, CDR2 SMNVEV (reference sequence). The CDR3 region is CASSSTGTGRTGTLYF. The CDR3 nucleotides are TGTGCCAGCAGTTCTACCGGGACAGGGAGGACCGGGACGCTGTATTTT.

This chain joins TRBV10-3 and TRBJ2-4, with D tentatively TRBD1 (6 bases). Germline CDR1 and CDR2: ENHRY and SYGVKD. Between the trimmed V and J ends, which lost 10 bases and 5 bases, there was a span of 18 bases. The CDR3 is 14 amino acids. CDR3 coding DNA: TGTGCCACCAAGGTCCCGGGACACCAAAACATTCAGTACTTC. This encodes CATKVPGHQNIQYF.

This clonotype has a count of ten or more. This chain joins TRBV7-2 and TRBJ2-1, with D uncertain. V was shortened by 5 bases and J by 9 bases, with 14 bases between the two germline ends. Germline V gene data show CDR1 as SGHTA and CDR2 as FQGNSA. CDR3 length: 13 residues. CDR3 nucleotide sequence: TGTGCCAGCAGCCCCTCTCGAGGTGTTGAGCAGTTCTTC. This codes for CASSPSRGVEQFF.

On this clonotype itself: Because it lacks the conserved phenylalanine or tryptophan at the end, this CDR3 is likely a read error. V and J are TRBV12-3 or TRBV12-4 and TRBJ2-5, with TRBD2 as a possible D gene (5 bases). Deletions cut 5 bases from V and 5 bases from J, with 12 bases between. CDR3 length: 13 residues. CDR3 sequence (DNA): TGTGCCAGCAGTGCCCGGGGAGCCGAGACCCAGTACGTC. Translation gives CASSARGAETQYV.

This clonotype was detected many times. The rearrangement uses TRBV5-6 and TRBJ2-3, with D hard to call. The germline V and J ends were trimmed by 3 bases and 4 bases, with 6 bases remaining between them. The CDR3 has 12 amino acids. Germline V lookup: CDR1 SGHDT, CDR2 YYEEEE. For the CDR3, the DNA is TGTGCCAGCAGCTCCTTGGCAGATACGCAGTATTTT. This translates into CASSSLADTQYF.

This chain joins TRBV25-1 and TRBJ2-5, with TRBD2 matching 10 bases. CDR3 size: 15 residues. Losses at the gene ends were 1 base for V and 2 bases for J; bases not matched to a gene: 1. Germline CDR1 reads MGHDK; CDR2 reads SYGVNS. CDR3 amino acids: CASSESTSGQETQYF. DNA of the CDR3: TGTGCCAGCAGTGAATCGACTAGCGGGCAAGAGACCCAGTACTTC.

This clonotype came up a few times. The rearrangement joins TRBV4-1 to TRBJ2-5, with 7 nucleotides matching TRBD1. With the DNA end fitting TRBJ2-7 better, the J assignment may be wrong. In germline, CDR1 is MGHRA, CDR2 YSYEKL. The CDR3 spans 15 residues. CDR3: CASSRSGTDPYEQYF. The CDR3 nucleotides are TGCGCCAGCAGCCGATCCGGGACAGATCCCTACGAGCAGTACTTC.

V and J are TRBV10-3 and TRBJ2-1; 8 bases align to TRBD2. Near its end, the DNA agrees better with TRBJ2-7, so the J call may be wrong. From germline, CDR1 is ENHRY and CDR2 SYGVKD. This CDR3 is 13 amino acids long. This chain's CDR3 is CAIPGGVFYEQYV. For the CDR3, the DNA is TGTGCCATCCCGGGGGGGGTATTCTACGAGCAGTACGTC.

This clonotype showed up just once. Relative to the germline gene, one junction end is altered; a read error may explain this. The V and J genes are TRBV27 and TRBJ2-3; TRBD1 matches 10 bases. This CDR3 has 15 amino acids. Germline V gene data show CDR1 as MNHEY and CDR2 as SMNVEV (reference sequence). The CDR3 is CGARRGDRGTETQYF. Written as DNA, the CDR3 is TGTGGCGCGAGACGCGGGGACAGGGGAACAGAGACGCAGTATTTC.

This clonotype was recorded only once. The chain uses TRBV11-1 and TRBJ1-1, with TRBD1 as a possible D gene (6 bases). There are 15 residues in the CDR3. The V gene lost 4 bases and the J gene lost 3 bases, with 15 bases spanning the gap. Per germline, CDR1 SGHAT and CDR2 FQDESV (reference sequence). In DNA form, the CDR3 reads TGTGCCAGCAGCTCCCTGGCAGGGGATTACACTGAAGCTTTCTTT. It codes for CASSSLAGDYTEAFF.

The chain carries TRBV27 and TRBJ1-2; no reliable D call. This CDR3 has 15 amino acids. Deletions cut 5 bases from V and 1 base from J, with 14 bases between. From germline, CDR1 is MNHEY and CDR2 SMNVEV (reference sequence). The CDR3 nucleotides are TGTGCCAGCAGTCTAACAGTAAACTTTAACTATGGCTACACCTTC. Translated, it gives CASSLTVNFNYGYTF.

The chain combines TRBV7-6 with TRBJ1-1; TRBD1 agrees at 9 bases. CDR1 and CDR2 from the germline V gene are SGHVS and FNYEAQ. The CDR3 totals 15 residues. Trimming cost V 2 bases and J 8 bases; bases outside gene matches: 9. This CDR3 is CASSLYDGTGTEAFF. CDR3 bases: TGTGCCAGCAGCTTATACGATGGGACAGGGACGGAAGCTTTCTTT.

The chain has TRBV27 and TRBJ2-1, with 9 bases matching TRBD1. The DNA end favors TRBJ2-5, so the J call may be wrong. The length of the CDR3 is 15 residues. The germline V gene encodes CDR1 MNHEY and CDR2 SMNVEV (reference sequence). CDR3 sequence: CASRAGTGSPEAQYF. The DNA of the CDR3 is TGTGCCAGCAGGGCCGGGACAGGGTCCCCCGAGGCCCAGTACTTC.

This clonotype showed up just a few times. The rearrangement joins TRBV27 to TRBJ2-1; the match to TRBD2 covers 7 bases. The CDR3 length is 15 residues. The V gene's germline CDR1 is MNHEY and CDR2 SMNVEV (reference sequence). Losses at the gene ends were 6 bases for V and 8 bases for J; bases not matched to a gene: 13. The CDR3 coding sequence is TGTGCCAGCAGCGCCACTAGCGAGTCATATTATGAGCAGTTCTTC. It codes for CASSATSESYYEQFF.

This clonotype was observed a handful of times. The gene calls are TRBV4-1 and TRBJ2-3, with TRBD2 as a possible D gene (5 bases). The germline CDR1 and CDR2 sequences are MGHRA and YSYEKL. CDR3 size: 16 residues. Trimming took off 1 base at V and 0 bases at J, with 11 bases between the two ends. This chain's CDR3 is CASSQAQRFSTDTQYF. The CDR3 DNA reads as TGCGCCAGCAGCCAAGCCCAGCGGTTTAGCACAGATACGCAGTATTTT.

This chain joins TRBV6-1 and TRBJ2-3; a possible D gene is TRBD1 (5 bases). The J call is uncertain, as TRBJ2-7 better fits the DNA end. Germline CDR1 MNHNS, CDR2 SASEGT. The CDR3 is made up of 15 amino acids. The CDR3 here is CASKAGIGATDTQYF. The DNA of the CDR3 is TGTGCCAGCAAAGCAGGGATAGGGGCCACAGACACGCAGTACTTC.

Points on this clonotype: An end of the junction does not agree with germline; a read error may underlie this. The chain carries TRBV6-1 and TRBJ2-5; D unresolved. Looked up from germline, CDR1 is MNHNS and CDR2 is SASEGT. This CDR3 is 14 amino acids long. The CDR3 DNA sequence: TGTGCCACCAAGGTCCCCGGTGACCAAAAGACCCAGTACTTC. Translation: CATKVPGDQKTQYF.